In its sample, the clone carrying this T cell receptor (beta chain) was seen a few times. Antigen: not known. The sample belongs to a study of blood T cells in healthy people across ages. Study-wide points: Higher diversity, along with more naive CD4+ cells, distinguished long-lived donors from aged donors.

CDR3 length: 12 amino acids. PCR was performed a second time for roughly 7 to 11 cycles using a sample-barcoded 5' primer and a J-beta primer mix. TCRdb used MiXCR to reprocess the 5' RACE reads, holding one entry per CDR3 protein. This table holds around 780,000 distinct CDR3 sequences, around a quarter found once. The sample also formed part of further work on T cells of mothers and their children. That paper notes: Sample barcodes and 2-4 random nucleotides came from the second PCR's M1S primer. For related and unrelated pairs alike, thymic selection shapes TCR recombination output similarly.

This TCR was recovered from a boy aged 5 to 17 in good health. V is TRBV21-1 and J is TRBJ2-5. TRBV21-1 constitutes a pseudogene. The specimen sequenced was blood. The chain's CDR3 is CASSKAEETQYF. The CDR3 nucleotides read TGTGCCAGCAGCAAGGCCGAAGAGACCCAGTACTTC.